The rows below give T cell receptor beta chains drawn from one sample of a study of blood T cell repertoires in COVID-19. Sequencing used immunoSEQ multiplex PCR; TCRdb keeps in-frame clones, though not all of them. This sample carries 81,000 or so clones, roughly 92% of them seen once, and the ten largest clones take around 6%. The sequenced sample consisted of peripheral blood. The origin of the receptors is a woman in her fifties or sixties with active COVID-19. Both conserved end residues are part of each CDR3. The size field is filled for only some rows; it gives once, few, many or a size class.

V,size,CDR3
TRBV29-1,.,CSVEQGSETQYF
TRBV5-4,.,CASSYGDTGPDTQYF
TRBV5-4,.,CASSLRDIYGYTF
TRBV9,.,CASSVQFADSYNEQFF
TRBV10-2,.,CASSRGLAGVGDTQYF
TRBV18,.,CASSPSQGALTDTQYF
TRBV5-4,.,CASSLSWSAGGYNEQFF
TRBV10-3,.,CAISRGDGFTDTQYF
TRBV15,once,CATSRAGQGIGNTIYF
TRBV3-1/TRBV3-2,.,CASSGQVNTEAFF
TRBV7-3,.,CASSPGSEGVREAFF
TRBV7-3,.,CASSLQGNTEAFF
TRBV6-5,.,CASSYRRDYEQYF
TRBV24-1,.,CATGTDFNTGELFF
TRBV29-1,once,CSARQGAAKNIQYF
TRBV2,.,CASKEQGAVGEQFF
TRBV6-2/TRBV6-3,.,CASSPGGVPQHF
TRBV19,.,CASSISLNTEAFF
TRBV3-1/TRBV3-2,.,CASSSPDRSTEAFF
TRBV28,.,CASSLGGGVTTDTQYF
TRBV5-5,.,CASSSSDRGLDF
TRBV7-2,.,CASSLLQGVGGSGYTF
TRBV7-8,.,CASSPPRGRAEEQYF
TRBV19,.,CASSTREASGRPSSYNEQFF
TRBV27,.,CASSLWGEYYNEQFF
TRBV5-6,once,CASSTGQAWETQYF
TRBV4-1,.,CASSPTTGRNTEAFF
TRBV2,.,CASRPSGRGGELFF
TRBV29-1,.,CSVVSLASQETQYF
TRBV19,.,CASTPDRSSYNEQFF
TRBV7-2,.,CASSPGLAIYNEQFF
TRBV27,.,CASSLEGDSPSGANVLTF
TRBV12-3/TRBV12-4,.,CASSGQVLYEQYF
TRBV27,.,CASRQGLETQYF
TRBV11-2,.,CASSTDTMQPQHF
TRBV2,.,CASSDRLAGVAAKNIQYF
TRBV7-3,.,CASSPGPITANEQFF